Each of the 30 T cell receptor beta chains below was sequenced from the same sample in a study of a mutant IDH1 vaccine in newly diagnosed glioma. Noted time point: week 35, safety follow-up. The vaccine gave 300 ug of a 20-mer mutant IDH1 peptide subcutaneously per dose. Sequencing was performed with immunoSEQ multiplex PCR; in TCRdb, only in-frame clones are kept and a portion is missing. This sample yields more than 35,000 clones, of which approximately 80% are seen a single time; approximately 4.7% belongs to the top ten. These receptors lack a known antigen. Sequenced here: PBMCs, sampled from a glioma patient whose treatment included an IDH1 peptide vaccine. The receptors derive from a woman aged 40 to 50 with glioma. Some clones in this sample may be carry-over from other donors' samples.

This chain links TRBV7-8 with TRBJ1-5; 8 bases are a match to TRBD1. With 5 bases clipped from V and 7 bases from J, the junction kept 7 bases outside the gene matches. Per germline, CDR1 SGHVS and CDR2 FQNEAQ. This CDR3 is 14 amino acids long. CDR3 nucleotides: TGTGCCAGCAGCACGGACAGGGTGGGCCAGCCCCAGCATTTT. This gives the protein CASSTDRVGQPQHF.

The chain joins TRBV6-5 to TRBJ1-3; tentatively, D is TRBD1 (6 bases). Per the germline V gene, CDR1 is MNHEY and CDR2 is SVGAGI. Trimming cost V 5 bases and J 4 bases, with 15 bases left between them. This CDR3 region has 15 residues. The CDR3 DNA follows: TGTGCCAGCAGTCAGGGGCGGATGCTCGGAAACACCATATATTTT. It codes for CASSQGRMLGNTIYF.

This clone occurred a few times. For the CDR3, the DNA is TGTGCCATCAGTGGGAAAGCGGGGACGTGGAACACCGGGGAGCTGTTTTTT. Its translation is CAISGKAGTWNTGELFF. This chain connects TRBV10-3 to TRBJ2-2; the match to TRBD2 covers 7 bases. The J segment lost 1 base and the V segment lost 4 bases, leaving 9 bases of the junction unmatched. Germline V gives CDR1 ENHRY, CDR2 SYGVKD. This CDR3 region has 17 residues.

The chain carries TRBV4-3 and TRBJ2-7; the D gene is possibly TRBD2 (6 bases). The CDR3 spans 15 residues. Trimming cost V 0 bases and J 2 bases, with 11 bases left between them. In germline, CDR1 is LGHNA, CDR2 YSLEER. CDR3 sequence reads: CASSQDRGTPYEQYF. The CDR3 nucleotides read TGCGCCAGCAGCCAAGACCGCGGGACTCCCTACGAGCAGTACTTC.

V gene TRBV4-3 combines with J gene TRBJ2-6, with D unresolved. Trimming stripped 3 bases from V and 10 bases from J, with 10 bases between. Germline V CDR1 and CDR2: LGHNA, YSLEER. CDR3 length: 13 amino acids. The CDR3 DNA reads TGCGCCAGCAGCCACCCCCAGGTAAACGTCCTGACTTTC. Encoded protein: CASSHPQVNVLTF.

The V call is TRBV11-3, the J call TRBJ2-3, with TRBD2 as a possible D gene (6 bases). V lost 3 bases, J lost 6 bases, and 13 bases lay in between. Germline values: CDR1 SGHNT, CDR2 YENEEA. There are 14 residues in the CDR3. CDR3 sequence (DNA): TGTGCCAGCAGCTTCGGAGGGGTTTCGGATACGCAGTATTTT. As protein: CASSFGGVSDTQYF.

This clone has only one observation. The gene calls are TRBV9 and TRBJ2-5; tentatively, D is TRBD2 (6 bases). The CDR3 has 14 amino acids. Germline V gene data show CDR1 as SGDLS and CDR2 as YYNGEE. V gave up 4 bases and J gave up 4 bases, with 14 bases separating them. CDR3 nucleotide sequence: TGTGCCAGCAGCCCGACGGTGGGGGGAGAGACCCAGTACTTC. Translated, it gives CASSPTVGGETQYF.

This chain connects TRBV4-3 to TRBJ2-7, with D maybe TRBD2 (7 bases). The CDR3 length is 14 residues. V was trimmed by 3 bases and J by 5 bases, leaving 14 bases between them. Germline CDR1 reads LGHNA; CDR2 reads YSLEER. The CDR3, as DNA: TGCGCCAGCAGCCATCAGGGGAGGGACCACGAGCAGTACTTC. Translated, it gives CASSHQGRDHEQYF.

The chain employs TRBV5-1 and TRBJ2-1; D may correspond to TRBD1 or TRBD2 (7 bases each). This CDR3 region has 17 residues. V lost 0 bases and J 4 bases, leaving 17 bases between the germline ends. CDR1 SGHRS and CDR2 YFSETQ come from the germline V gene. DNA for the CDR3: TGCGCCAGCAGCTTGGCGGGGGGACAGAGGAATTACAATGAGCAGTTCTTC. This translates into CASSLAGGQRNYNEQFF.

The V gene is TRBV18, the J gene TRBJ1-2, with TRBD1 identical over 9 bases. CDR3 length: 16 amino acids. Germline CDR1 and CDR2: KGHSH and LQKENI. The V and J ends lost 4 bases and 4 bases, in that order; junction bases with no gene match: 10. In nucleotides, the CDR3 is TGTGCCAGCTCACGCCAGGGACAGGGACCTTCCTATGGCTACACCTTC. Its translation is CASSRQGQGPSYGYTF. Full variable domain (missing parts from reference TRBV18 and TRBJ1-2): NAGVMQNPRHLVRRRGQEARLRCSPMKGHSHVYWYRQLPEEGLKFMVYLQKENIIDESGMPKERFSAEFPKEGPSILRIQQVVRGDSAAYFCASSRQGQGPSYGYTFGSGTRLTVV.

The rearrangement links TRBV5-6 to TRBJ1-5; 11 positions match TRBD1. V shed 3 bases and J 6 bases; nucleotides not matched to a gene: 8. The V gene's germline CDR1 is SGHDT and CDR2 YYEEEE. The length of the CDR3 is 16 residues. The CDR3 loop is CASSSGTGGSAQPQHF. Here the CDR3 DNA reads TGTGCCAGCAGCTCCGGGACAGGGGGATCAGCTCAGCCCCAGCATTTT.

The chain employs TRBV7-3 and TRBJ2-1; 8 nucleotides match TRBD2. The J segment lost 1 base and the V segment lost 4 bases, leaving 9 bases of the junction unmatched. There are 17 residues in the CDR3. Germline CDR1 is SGHTA and CDR2 is FQGTGA. CDR3 in amino acids: CASSSTGGHGSYNEQFF. In nucleotides, the CDR3 is TGTGCCAGCAGCTCCACGGGGGGGCACGGTTCCTACAATGAGCAGTTCTTC.

The V call is TRBV27, the J call TRBJ1-5; D is unresolved. Germline lookup yields CDR1 MNHEY and CDR2 SMNVEV (reference sequence). The V gene lost 5 bases and the J gene lost 1 base, with 12 bases spanning the gap. The CDR3 totals 15 residues. For the CDR3, the DNA is TGTGCCAGCAGTGCGACTTGGAGGAGCAATCAGCCCCAGCATTTT. Its translation: CASSATWRSNQPQHF.

V and J are TRBV20-1 and TRBJ2-1; D ambiguous. The CDR3 spans 11 residues. With 6 bases removed from V and 9 bases from J, the gap between germline ends came to 12 bases. The V gene's germline CDR1 is DFQATT and CDR2 SNEGSKA (reference sequence). In DNA form, the CDR3 reads TGCAGTGCCATTCGGGCGAGTGAGCAGTTCTTC. Its translation: CSAIRASEQFF.

The chain joins TRBV15 to TRBJ2-3; 8 bases agree with TRBD2. Per the germline V gene, CDR1 is LNHNV and CDR2 is YYDKDF (reference sequence). J gave up 4 bases and V 1 base, and 4 bases lay outside the gene matches. The CDR3 runs to 15 residues. The CDR3 sequence is CATSRGREGSDTQYF. The CDR3 coding sequence is TGTGCCACCAGCAGAGGCCGGGAGGGTTCAGATACGCAGTATTTT.

The rearrangement links TRBV27 to TRBJ2-5; the match to TRBD1 covers 8 bases. V lost 4 bases, J lost 5 bases, and 6 bases stayed unmatched. The germline V gene has CDR1 MNHEY and CDR2 SMNVEV (reference sequence). This CDR3 is 14 amino acids long. This chain's CDR3 is CASSSRQGWETQYF. The CDR3 nucleotides read TGTGCCAGCAGTTCACGACAGGGGTGGGAGACCCAGTACTTC.

This chain links TRBV27 with TRBJ2-1, with TRBD2 matching 11 bases. CDR3 length: 14 amino acids. Germline V gene sequence: CDR1 MNHEY, CDR2 SMNVEV (reference sequence). J lost 5 bases, V lost 7 bases, and 4 bases had no gene match. CDR3 coding DNA: TGTGCCAGCACACTAGCGGGAGCCGACAATGAGCAGTTCTTC. Translating it yields CASTLAGADNEQFF.

CDR3 DNA sequence: TGTGCCAGCCGCGGACAGGTGGGATACGAGCAGTACTTC. It is translated as CASRGQVGYEQYF. The V and J genes are TRBV19 and TRBJ2-7, with 7 bases lining up with TRBD1. This CDR3 comprises 13 residues. V shed 9 bases and J 4 bases; nucleotides not matched to a gene: 9. CDR1 is LNHDA and CDR2 is SQIVND in the germline V gene (reference sequence).

This clone appeared a few times. The junction departs from the called germline gene at one end, perhaps through a read error. J is TRBJ2-5 and V is TRBV7-7; D call uncertain. The CDR3 consists of 13 residues. Germline assignment: CDR1 SSHAT and CDR2 FNYEAQ (reference sequence). The CDR3 DNA reads TGTGCTAGCAGCTTAGGGCCGGAAGAGACCCAGTACTTC. Protein: CASSLGPEETQYF.

The CDR3 nucleotides are TGTGCCAGCAGTGATCTAGCGGGAGGAGATGCCAAAAACATTCAGTACTTC. Its translation is CASSDLAGGDAKNIQYF. This chain links TRBV6-1 with TRBJ2-4; 11 nucleotides agree with TRBD2. With V trimmed by 3 bases and J by 1 base, 5 bases remained unmatched. In germline, CDR1 is MNHNS, CDR2 SASEGT. CDR3 length equals 17 residues.

The chain recombines TRBV19 with TRBJ1-4; tentative D call: TRBD1 (6 bases). Germline lookup yields CDR1 LNHDA and CDR2 SQIVND (reference sequence). V lost 7 bases and J 3 bases, leaving 12 bases between the germline ends. CDR3 length: 14 amino acids. CDR3 amino acids: CASTMTGPNEKLFF. The CDR3 region has the DNA TGTGCCAGTACCATGACAGGACCTAATGAAAAACTGTTTTTT.

V gene TRBV4-1 combines with J gene TRBJ2-7, with 13 bases lining up with TRBD2. The CDR3 loop spans 17 amino acids. The junction had 8 bases not matched to a gene; V was cut back by 0 bases and J by 6 bases. Per the germline V gene, CDR1 is MGHRA and CDR2 is YSYEKL. The CDR3 protein is CASSQEGGLAGAGEQYF. CDR3 in DNA: TGCGCCAGCAGCCAAGAAGGAGGACTAGCGGGAGCAGGCGAGCAGTACTTC.

The V and J genes are TRBV19 and TRBJ2-3; D uncertain. This CDR3 is 13 amino acids long. The V end was cut by 5 bases, the J end by 6 bases, with 12 bases between. Per germline, CDR1 LNHDA and CDR2 SQIVND (reference sequence). The DNA for the CDR3 is TGTGCCAGTAGTTACCGGGCTCCCGATACGCAGTATTTT. Translated: CASSYRAPDTQYF.

V gene TRBV19 combines with J gene TRBJ2-5; D is ambiguous. CDR1 LNHDA and CDR2 SQIVND come from the germline V gene (reference sequence). V dropped 4 bases and J dropped 1 base, with 7 bases sitting between them. There are 13 residues in the CDR3. The DNA for the CDR3 is TGTGCCAGTAGTAAACAGTTCCAAGAGACCCAGTACTTC. Amino acids: CASSKQFQETQYF.

The rearrangement joins TRBV5-4 to TRBJ1-3; tentative D call: TRBD1 (6 bases). Per germline, CDR1 SGHNT and CDR2 YYREEE (reference sequence). The CDR3 runs 14 residues. Between the trimmed V and J ends, which lost 4 bases and 4 bases, there was a span of 12 bases. As DNA, the CDR3 is TGTGCCAGCAGCGTCTGGGGGCTCGGAAACACCATATATTTT. Amino acid sequence: CASSVWGLGNTIYF.

The V gene is TRBV28, the J gene TRBJ1-1; D is possibly TRBD1 (6 bases). The V and J ends lost 7 bases and 2 bases respectively, with 14 bases between them. Germline CDR1 reads MDHEN; CDR2 reads SYDVKM. The CDR3 totals 14 residues. The CDR3 sequence is CASNQEQGNTEAFF. DNA of the CDR3: TGTGCCAGCAACCAAGAACAGGGAAACACTGAAGCTTTCTTT.

The V and J genes are TRBV28 and TRBJ2-7; 7 bases agree with TRBD1. The germline CDR1 and CDR2 sequences are MDHEN and SYDVKM. The CDR3 sequence is 14 residues long. Trimming took 6 bases from V and 2 from J; bases not matched to a gene: 7. CDR3 in amino acids: CASRLRGQTYEQYF. The CDR3 bases are TGTGCCAGCAGGTTGAGGGGGCAGACCTACGAGCAGTACTTC.

The chain has TRBV10-3 and TRBJ2-7; TRBD2 might be the D (5 bases). V was pared by 6 bases and J by 5 bases, with 14 bases between. This CDR3 has 13 residues. Germline CDR1 ENHRY, CDR2 SYGVKD. CDR3 bases: TGTGCCATCAGATATAACCCGGGAAACGAGCAGTACTTC. Translation gives CAIRYNPGNEQYF.

The chain carries TRBV29-1 and TRBJ2-3; D remains ambiguous. Germline V gene data show CDR1 as SQVTM and CDR2 as ANQGSEA. The CDR3 is 14 amino acids. V lost 4 bases, J lost 7 bases, and 18 bases lay in between. The CDR3 protein is CSVAEQSTKYTQYF. The CDR3 bases are TGCAGCGTTGCCGAACAGTCTACTAAGTATACGCAGTATTTT.

This clone is medium-sized by share. The chain links TRBV6-4 to TRBJ1-4; 8 bases match TRBD1. Trimming at V came to 5 bases and at J to 8 bases, leaving 10 bases not matched to a gene. Germline V gives CDR1 MRHNA, CDR2 SNTAGT. The CDR3 extends over 15 amino acids. This CDR3 reads CASSPSGQAREKLFF. The CDR3 DNA reads TGTGCCAGCAGTCCCTCGGGACAGGCCAGGGAAAAACTGTTTTTT.